This T cell receptor beta chain was sequenced during a study of blood T cells in healthy people across ages. Study at large: Template switching caught about one barcoded beta molecule for each two T cells.

A sample-barcoded 5' primer and a J-beta primer mix were used in a second PCR of roughly 7 to 11 cycles. TCRdb processed the 5' RACE reads anew with MiXCR; each CDR3 protein has one entry. Of 1.5 million to 2 million distinct CDR3 sequences in the sample, less than 50% were seen once. The CDR3 is 13 residues long. The V gene lost 0 bases and the J gene lost 7 bases, with 9 bases spanning the gap. CDR1 and CDR2 from the germline V gene are MNHEY and SMNVEV (reference sequence). The clonotype comes from a woman in her thirties or forties in good health. The rearrangement links TRBV27 to TRBJ1-2; D unresolved. Sequencing was performed on blood. In DNA form, the CDR3 reads TGTGCCAGCAGTTTATCCCTCGCGGGTGGCTACACCTTC. This codes for CASSLSLAGGYTF.